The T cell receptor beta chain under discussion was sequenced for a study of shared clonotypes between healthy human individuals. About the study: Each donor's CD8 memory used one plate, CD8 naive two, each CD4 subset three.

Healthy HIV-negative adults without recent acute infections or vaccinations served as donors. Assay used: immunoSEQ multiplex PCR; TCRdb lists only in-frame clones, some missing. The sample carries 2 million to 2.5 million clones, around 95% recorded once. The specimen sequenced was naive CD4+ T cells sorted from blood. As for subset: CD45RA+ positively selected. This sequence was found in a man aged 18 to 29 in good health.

The CDR3 here is CASSLEQFF. Written as DNA, the CDR3 is TGTGCCAGCAGCTTAGAGCAGTTCTTC. The chain is built from TRBV11-3 and TRBJ2-1, with D unresolved. CDR1 and CDR2 from the germline V gene are SGHNT and YENEEA. This CDR3 is 9 amino acids long. The germline V and J ends were trimmed by 0 bases and 12 bases, with 0 bases remaining between them. Together with reference TRBV11-3 and TRBJ2-1, the CDR3 gives the full variable domain: EAGVVQSPRYKIIEKKQPVAFWCNPISGHNTLYWYLQNLGQGPELLIRYENEEAVDDSQLPKDRFSAERLKGVDSTLKIQPAELGDSAVYLCASSLEQFFGPGTRLTVL.